What follows are 8 T cell receptor beta chains derived from one specimen sequenced in a study of blood T cell repertoires in COVID-19. Assay: immunoSEQ multiplex PCR; the TCRdb copy retains only in-frame clones and omits some. The data show 150,000 to 200,000 clones, with around 87% seen just once and almost 1% held by the top ten. Material for sequencing was peripheral blood. The receptors come from a man younger than 35 with acute or convalescent COVID-19.

The gene calls are TRBV5-4 and TRBJ1-2; 9 bases match TRBD1. The J segment lost 7 bases and the V segment lost 0 bases, leaving 4 bases of the junction unmatched. The germline V gene has CDR1 SGHNT and CDR2 YYREEE (reference sequence). This CDR3 has 14 amino acids. CDR3 sequence reads: CASSLVDRGAGYTF. CDR3 DNA sequence: TGTGCCAGCAGCTTGGTGGACAGGGGCGCTGGCTACACCTTC.

The gene calls are TRBV28 and TRBJ2-1; 12 nucleotides line up with TRBD1. The CDR3 is 16 amino acids. Germline V gene lookup returns CDR1 MDHEN and CDR2 SYDVKM. Trimming removed 6 bases from V and 8 bases from J; junction bases left unmatched: 11. The DNA for the CDR3 is TGTGCCAGCAGAAACCCCGGGACAGGGGGCCGCCATGAGCAGTTCTTC. It yields the protein CASRNPGTGGRHEQFF.

The chain recombines TRBV7-3 with TRBJ1-1, with 7 bases identical to TRBD1. Per the germline V gene, CDR1 is SGHTA and CDR2 is FQGTGA. This CDR3 spans 13 amino acids. The V gene end was trimmed by 8 bases and the J gene end by 4 bases; junction bases not matched to a gene: 7. CDR3 loop: CASGTTGSTEAFF. CDR3 in DNA: TGTGCCAGCGGAACGACAGGGAGCACTGAAGCTTTCTTT.

The rearrangement joins TRBV3-1 (or the pseudogene TRBV3-2) to TRBJ2-7; 11 positions agree with TRBD2. This CDR3 spans 15 amino acids. Germline-derived CDR1 and CDR2 are LGHDT and YNNKEL (reference sequence). V lost 5 bases to trimming and J lost 0 bases; unmatched junction nucleotides: 3. The CDR3 loop reads CASSSSGGYSYEQYF. In DNA, the CDR3 is TGTGCCAGCAGCTCTAGCGGGGGGTACTCCTACGAGCAGTACTTC.

The chain joins TRBV10-3 to TRBJ1-4; a weak D match, TRBD1 (6 bases). The CDR3 has 14 residues. Germline-derived CDR1 and CDR2 are ENHRY and SYGVKD. V lost 4 bases and J lost 7, with 13 bases in between. The DNA of the CDR3 is TGTGCCATCAGTGGGGGGCGAGAAGGTGAAAAACTGTTTTTT. It specifies CAISGGREGEKLFF.

The chain carries TRBV19 and TRBJ2-5; weak D call: TRBD1 (6 bases). This CDR3 contains 16 residues. From germline, CDR1 is LNHDA and CDR2 SQIVND (reference sequence). Trimming stripped 5 bases from V and 2 bases from J, with 18 bases between. DNA for the CDR3: TGTGCCAGTAGTTTGCCGGGGACACGACTGCAAGAGACCCAGTACTTC. It encodes CASSLPGTRLQETQYF.

The chain combines TRBV7-8 with TRBJ2-7; 8 bases fit TRBD1. V gave up 5 bases and J gave up 0 bases; unmatched junction bases: 6. Germline loops: CDR1 SGHVS, CDR2 FQNEAQ. CDR3 size: 15 residues. The CDR3 region has the DNA TGTGCCAGCAGCCCCCAGACAGGGGTCTCCTACGAGCAGTACTTC. Protein: CASSPQTGVSYEQYF.

The chain combines TRBV30 with TRBJ2-7, with TRBD1 matching over 8 bases. CDR3 length: 15 amino acids. From germline, CDR1 is GTSNPN and CDR2 SVGIG (reference sequence). Trimming took 1 base from V and 9 from J; bases not matched to a gene: 14. DNA for the CDR3: TGTGCCTGGAGTGCTACAGGGGGAAGCCTCGTTGGGCAGTACTTC. Its translation is CAWSATGGSLVGQYF.